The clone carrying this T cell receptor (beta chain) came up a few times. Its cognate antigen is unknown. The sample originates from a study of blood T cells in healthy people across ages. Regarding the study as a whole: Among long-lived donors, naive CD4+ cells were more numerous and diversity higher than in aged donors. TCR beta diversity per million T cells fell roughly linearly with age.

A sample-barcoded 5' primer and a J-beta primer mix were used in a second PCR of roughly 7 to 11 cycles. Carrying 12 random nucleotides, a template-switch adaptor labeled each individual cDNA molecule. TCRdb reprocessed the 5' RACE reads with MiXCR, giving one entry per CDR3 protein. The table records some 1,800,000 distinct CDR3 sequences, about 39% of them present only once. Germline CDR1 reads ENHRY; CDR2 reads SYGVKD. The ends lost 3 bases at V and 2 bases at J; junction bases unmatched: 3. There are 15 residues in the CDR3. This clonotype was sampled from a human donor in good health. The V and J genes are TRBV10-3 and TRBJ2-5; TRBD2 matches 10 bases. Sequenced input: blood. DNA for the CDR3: TGTGCCATCAGTGAATCTAGCGGGGGACAAGAGACCCAGTACTTC. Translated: CAISESSGGQETQYF.